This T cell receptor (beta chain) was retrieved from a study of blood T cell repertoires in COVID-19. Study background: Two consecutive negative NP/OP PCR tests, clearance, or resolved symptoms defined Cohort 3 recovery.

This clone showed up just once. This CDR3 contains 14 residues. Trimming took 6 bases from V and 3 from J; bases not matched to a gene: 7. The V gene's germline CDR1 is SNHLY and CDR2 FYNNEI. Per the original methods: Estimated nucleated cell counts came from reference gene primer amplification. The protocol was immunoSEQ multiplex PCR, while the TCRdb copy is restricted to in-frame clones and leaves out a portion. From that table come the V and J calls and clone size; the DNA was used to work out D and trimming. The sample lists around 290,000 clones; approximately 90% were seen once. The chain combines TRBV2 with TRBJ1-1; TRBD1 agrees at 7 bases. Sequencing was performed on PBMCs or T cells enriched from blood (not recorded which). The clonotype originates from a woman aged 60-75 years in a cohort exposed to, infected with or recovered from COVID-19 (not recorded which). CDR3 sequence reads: CASRQDRAHTEAFF. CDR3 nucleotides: TGTGCCAGCAGACAAGACAGGGCCCACACTGAAGCTTTCTTT. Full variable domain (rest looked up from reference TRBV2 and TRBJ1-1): EPEVTQTPSHQVTQMGQEVILRCVPISNHLYFYWYRQILGQKVEFLVSFYNNEISEKSEIFDDQFSVERPDGSNFTLKIRSTKLEDSAMYFCASRQDRAHTEAFFGQGTRLTVV.